The clone carrying this TCR beta chain came up a few times. J lost 13 bases, V lost 5 bases, and 6 bases had no gene match. Germline assignment: CDR1 SEHNR and CDR2 FQNEAQ (reference sequence). The CDR3 consists of 11 residues. The data originate from a study of blood T cells in healthy people across ages. Next came a second PCR, run for about 6 to 12 cycles, which used a sample-barcoded 5' primer along with a J-beta primer mix. Each CDR3 protein gets one entry after TCRdb re-called the 5' RACE reads with MiXCR. Of approximately 490,000 distinct CDR3 sequences in the sample, about 25% were seen once. The data also belong to a second study, concerning T cells of mothers and their children.

The TCR originated in a boy aged 10-17 years in good health. The sample comprised blood. This chain joins TRBV7-9 and TRBJ2-7; TRBD2 matches 9 bases. Here the CDR3 DNA reads TGTGCCAGCAGCCCCGGGACTAGCCTCTACTTC. Its protein is CASSPGTSLYF.